This TCR beta chain was recovered during a study of control samples from healthy donors and cancer patients. Measured with immunoSEQ multiplex PCR; TCRdb has only the in-frame clones, and not every one. The sample includes over 70,000 clones, approximately 88% of them seen just once. This CDR3 has 13 residues. Trimming pared 0 bases from V and 5 bases from J, leaving 7 bases between. Germline V CDR1 and CDR2: LNHDA, SQIVND (reference sequence). The sample was PBMCs. The V gene is TRBV19, the J gene TRBJ1-1; perhaps TRBD1 as D (5 bases). The TCR sequence derives from a woman in her 50s with colorectal cancer. The CDR3 loop is CASSIDRATEAFF. The CDR3 DNA is TGTGCCAGTAGTATAGACAGGGCGACTGAAGCTTTCTTT.